Shown below are 7 T cell receptor beta chains from a single sample sequenced in a study of technical replicates of blood from several donors. Libraries were prepared by immunoSEQ multiplex PCR; TCRdb keeps only in-frame clonotypes and omits some of them. The table shows fewer than 100,000 clones, with about 95% occurring only once. The sequenced material came from T cells isolated from PBMCs. The receptors derive from a human donor in good health.

The CDR3 is CASSSEAGTSYNEQFF. In nucleotides, the CDR3 is TGTGCCAGCAGCTCCGAGGCCGGGACTAGTTACAATGAGCAGTTCTTC. The chain links TRBV5-4 to TRBJ2-1; 8 bases align to TRBD2. V lost 3 bases to trimming and J lost 4 bases; unmatched junction nucleotides: 9. This CDR3 region has 16 residues. Per the germline V gene, CDR1 is SGHNT and CDR2 is YYREEE (reference sequence).

This chain connects TRBV7-2 to TRBJ1-1; D is possibly TRBD1 (5 bases). CDR1 SGHTA and CDR2 FQGNSA come from the germline V gene. This CDR3 has 14 residues. Trimming stripped 3 bases from V and 0 bases from J, with 8 bases between. The CDR3, as DNA: TGTGCCAGCAGCTTGACAGCTATGAACACTGAAGCTTTCTTT. It translates to CASSLTAMNTEAFF.

V and J are TRBV16 and TRBJ2-2; TRBD2 agrees at 7 bases. The CDR3 has 15 residues. With V trimmed by 3 bases and J by 7 bases, 8 bases remained unmatched. Germline CDR1 and CDR2: KGHSY and FQNENV. The CDR3 spells CASSQPRLAGGELFF. The CDR3 region has the DNA TGTGCCAGCAGCCAGCCTCGACTAGCCGGCGGGGAGCTGTTTTTT.

The table lists this clone with a count of one. The chain employs TRBV13 and TRBJ2-3; D is ambiguous. The germline V gene encodes CDR1 PRHDT and CDR2 FYEKMQ (reference sequence). Trimming stripped 5 bases from V and 4 bases from J, with 10 bases between. This CDR3 region has 13 residues. In nucleotides, the CDR3 is TGTGCCAGCAGCGACACGATATCAGATACGCAGTATTTT. It is translated as CASSDTISDTQYF. The complete variable domain, with remaining parts taken from reference TRBV13 and TRBJ2-3, reads AAGVIQSPRHLIKEKRETATLKCYPIPRHDTVYWYQQGPGQDPQFLISFYEKMQSDKGSIPDRFSAQQFSDYHSELNMSSLELGDSALYFCASSDTISDTQYFGPGTRLTVL.

This clone was picked up one time. This sequence joins TRBV13 and TRBJ1-1, with 8 bases identical to TRBD1. Germline CDR1 reads PRHDT; CDR2 reads FYEKMQ (reference sequence). This CDR3 has 14 amino acids. V gave up 2 bases and J gave up 8 bases; unmatched junction bases: 7. In DNA, the CDR3 is TGTGCCAGCAGCTTACATGACAGGGGAGTAGAAGCTTTCTTT. Encoded protein: CASSLHDRGVEAFF.

The rearrangement uses TRBV27 and TRBJ1-1, with no clear D. The CDR3 is made up of 13 amino acids. Germline V gene lookup returns CDR1 MNHEY and CDR2 SMNVEV (reference sequence). Trimming shortened V by 8 bases and J by 2 bases, and 12 bases separated the two germline ends. This CDR3 reads CASSESINTEAFF. The CDR3 nucleotides read TGTGCCAGCTCTGAGAGCATAAACACTGAAGCTTTCTTT.

This clone was found once. The V and J genes are TRBV5-1 and TRBJ2-5, with 7 positions matching TRBD2. V dropped 0 bases and J dropped 4; count of bases not matched to a gene: 12. The CDR3 is 17 residues long. The germline V gene encodes CDR1 SGHRS and CDR2 YFSETQ. The CDR3 here is CASSLAIGLGRAETQYF. In nucleotides, the CDR3 is TGCGCCAGCAGCTTGGCCATCGGACTAGGGAGGGCAGAGACCCAGTACTTC.